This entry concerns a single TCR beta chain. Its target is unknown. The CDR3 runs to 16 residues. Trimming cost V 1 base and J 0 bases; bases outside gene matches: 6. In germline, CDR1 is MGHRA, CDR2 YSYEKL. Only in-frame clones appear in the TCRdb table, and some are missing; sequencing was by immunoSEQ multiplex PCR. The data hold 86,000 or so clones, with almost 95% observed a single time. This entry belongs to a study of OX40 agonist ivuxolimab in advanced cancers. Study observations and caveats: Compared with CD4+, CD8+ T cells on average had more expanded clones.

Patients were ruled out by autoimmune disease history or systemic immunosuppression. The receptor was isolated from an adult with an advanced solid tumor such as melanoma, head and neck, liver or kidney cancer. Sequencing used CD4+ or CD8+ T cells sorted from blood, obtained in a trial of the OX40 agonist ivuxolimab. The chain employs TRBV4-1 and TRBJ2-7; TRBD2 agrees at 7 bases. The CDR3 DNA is TGCGCCAGCAGCCAAGGCCTTCTAGCGGCCTCCTACGAGCAGTACTTC. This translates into CASSQGLLAASYEQYF.